What follows are 27 T cell receptor beta chains derived from one specimen sequenced in a study of blood T cell repertoires in COVID-19. Clones were read by immunoSEQ multiplex PCR, and TCRdb kept only the in-frame ones, dropping some. The sample lists about 150,000 clones, roughly 84% occurring once. Sequencing used peripheral blood. The receptors originated from a man aged 18 to 29 with active or convalescent COVID-19.

This rearrangement joins TRBV5-1 to TRBJ2-3; D is undetermined. The germline V gene has CDR1 SGHRS and CDR2 YFSETQ. V lost 1 base to trimming and J lost 9 bases, with 15 bases between them. This CDR3 has 14 amino acids. This chain's CDR3 is CASSLIVERDTQYF. The DNA for the CDR3 is TGCGCCAGCAGCTTGATAGTTGAGCGAGACACGCAGTATTTT.

The chain uses TRBV2 and TRBJ1-1; the D gene is possibly TRBD1 (6 bases). The CDR3 runs to 17 residues. CDR1 is SNHLY and CDR2 is FYNNEI in the germline V gene. V was clipped by 6 bases and J by 0 bases, with 20 bases between them. The CDR3 here is CASRYRVSVEMNTEAFF. CDR3 bases: TGTGCCAGCAGATACAGGGTATCCGTGGAAATGAACACTGAAGCTTTCTTT.

The chain carries TRBV27 and TRBJ1-6; TRBD1 matches at 10 bases. The germline gives CDR1 MNHEY, CDR2 SMNVEV (reference sequence). CDR3 length: 15 residues. Germline trimming cut 5 bases from V and 10 bases from J; bases unmatched to any gene: 8. The CDR3 DNA follows: TGTGCCAGCAGTCCGGGACAGGGGAAGGGCTCACCCCTCCACTTT. The encoded protein is CASSPGQGKGSPLHF.

V is TRBV9 and J is TRBJ2-2, with 7 positions matching TRBD2. Germline V lookup: CDR1 SGDLS, CDR2 YYNGEE. The CDR3 runs to 14 residues. V lost 0 bases, J lost 5 bases, and 1 base stayed unmatched. The CDR3 nucleotides read TGTGCCAGCAGCGTAGGAGCGGGGACCGGGGAGCTGTTTTTT. This translates into CASSVGAGTGELFF.

The chain uses TRBV18 and TRBJ2-7, with TRBD1 identical over 9 bases. Germline CDR1 and CDR2: KGHSH and LQKENI. V was pared by 5 bases and J by 1 base, with 3 bases of the junction left unmatched. The CDR3 consists of 14 residues. CDR3 loop: CASSGTGTSYEQYF. CDR3 nucleotide sequence: TGTGCCAGCTCAGGGACAGGGACATCCTACGAGCAGTACTTC.

The V and J genes are TRBV7-5 and TRBJ1-5; the D call in the table, TRBD1, was not verified against the DNA. TRBV7-5 is a pseudogene locus. The CDR3 covers 17 residues. The DNA of the CDR3 is TGTGCCAGAAGCCCACCATTAGACAGGAGTGACAATCAGCCCCAGCATTTT. This encodes CARSPPLDRSDNQPQHF.

This chain uses TRBV27 with TRBJ2-1, with D perhaps matching TRBD2 (6 bases). Germline V gene data show CDR1 as MNHEY and CDR2 as SMNVEV (reference sequence). With 6 bases removed from V and 4 bases from J, the gap between germline ends came to 13 bases. The CDR3 consists of 14 residues. In nucleotides, the CDR3 is TGTGCCAGCAGGGGACTCGCCTATTACAATGAGCAGTTCTTC. Translated, it gives CASRGLAYYNEQFF.

The chain is built from TRBV18 and TRBJ1-3, with D unresolved. V was shortened by 1 base and J by 0 bases, with 16 bases between the two germline ends. The CDR3 has 18 residues. The V gene's germline CDR1 is KGHSH and CDR2 LQKENI. The CDR3 protein is CASSPRGSEGYSGNTIYF. In DNA form, the CDR3 reads TGTGCCAGCTCACCACGGGGTTCAGAGGGCTACTCTGGAAACACCATATATTTT.

This chain connects TRBV4-2 to TRBJ2-7; 11 bases fit TRBD2. The CDR3 runs to 17 residues. Per the germline V gene, CDR1 is LGHNA and CDR2 is YNFKEQ. The V and J ends lost 0 bases and 0 bases, in that order; junction bases with no gene match: 4. Here the CDR3 reads CASSQESTSGSSYEQYF. The CDR3 region has the DNA TGTGCCAGCAGCCAAGAATCCACTAGCGGGAGCTCCTACGAGCAGTACTTC.

This clone was recorded only once. The CDR3 loop is CASSYLTGVQETQYF. CDR3 bases: TGTGCCAGCAGTTACTTAACAGGGGTCCAAGAGACCCAGTACTTC. This chain uses TRBV6-2 or TRBV6-3 with TRBJ2-5, with TRBD1 identical over 7 bases. With 1 base clipped from V and 1 base from J, the junction kept 3 bases outside the gene matches. The CDR3 extends over 15 amino acids. The germline V gene encodes CDR1 MNHEY and CDR2 SVGEGT.

This sequence joins TRBV7-9 and TRBJ2-7; weak D call: TRBD2 (5 bases). This CDR3 region has 13 residues. V lost 5 bases and J lost 3, with 11 bases in between. CDR1 and CDR2 (germline): SEHNR, FQNEAQ (reference sequence). The CDR3 reads CASSQDSDYEQYF. The CDR3 DNA reads as TGTGCCAGCAGCCAGGACTCCGACTACGAGCAGTACTTC. The whole variable domain, remainder taken from reference TRBV7-9 and TRBJ2-7, is DTGVSQNPRHKITKRGQNVTFRCDPISEHNRLYWYRQTLGQGPEFLTYFQNEAQLEKSRLLSDRFSAERPKGSFSTLEIQRTEQGDSAMYLCASSQDSDYEQYFGPGTRLTVT.

The chain joins TRBV27 to TRBJ2-1; D might be TRBD1 (6 bases). Looked up from germline, CDR1 is MNHEY and CDR2 is SMNVEV (reference sequence). Trimming shortened V by 6 bases and J by 5 bases, and 17 bases separated the two germline ends. The CDR3 sequence is 15 residues long. The DNA for the CDR3 is TGTGCCAGCAGCTCAACTAGGGGGTTGAACAATGAGCAGTTCTTC. Its translation is CASSSTRGLNNEQFF.

A few counts support this clone. Other DNA sequences in the sample encode the same CDR3. The chain uses TRBV11-3 and TRBJ2-3; D unclear. Germline V gene lookup returns CDR1 SGHNT and CDR2 YENEEA. The length of the CDR3 is 14 residues. V lost 1 base, J lost 0 bases, and 5 bases lay in between. CDR3 coding DNA: TGTGCCAGCAGCTTAGCGCAGAGCACAGATACGCAGTATTTT. It yields the protein CASSLAQSTDTQYF.

The chain employs TRBV11-2 and TRBJ2-3, with 8 bases identical to TRBD1. V was clipped by 7 bases and J by 5 bases; unmatched bases: 5. CDR1 is SGHAT and CDR2 is FQNNGV in the germline V gene. This CDR3 region has 13 residues. For the CDR3, the DNA is TGTGCCAGCATCCAGGGGGCCGGAGATACGCAGTATTTT. The encoded protein is CASIQGAGDTQYF.

The chain couples TRBV7-2 to TRBJ2-1; a possible D gene is TRBD2 (7 bases). The CDR3 is made up of 16 amino acids. V gave up 1 base and J gave up 6 bases, with 16 bases separating them. Germline-derived CDR1 and CDR2 are SGHTA and FQGNSA. CDR3: CASSLVFGGARNEQFF. The CDR3 DNA follows: TGTGCCAGCAGCTTAGTTTTTGGGGGGGCCCGCAATGAGCAGTTCTTC. Drawing the rest from reference TRBV7-2 and TRBJ2-1, the complete variable domain is GAGVSQSPSNKVTEKGKDVELRCDPISGHTALYWYRQSLGQGLEFLIYFQGNSAPDKSGLPSDRFSAERTGGSVSTLTIQRTQQEDSAVYLCASSLVFGGARNEQFFGPGTRLTVL.

This rearrangement joins TRBV7-3 to TRBJ1-2; tentative D call: TRBD1 (5 bases). The germline V gene encodes CDR1 SGHTA and CDR2 FQGTGA. Trimming took off 2 bases at V and 4 bases at J, with 14 bases between the two ends. The CDR3 is 15 residues long. The CDR3 here is CASSLGAGLGYGYTF. CDR3 DNA: TGTGCCAGCAGCTTAGGGGCAGGGTTGGGCTATGGCTACACCTTC.

V is TRBV4-3 and J is TRBJ2-3, with D perhaps TRBD2 (5 bases). The V end was cut by 1 base, the J end by 4 bases, with 9 bases between. The germline V gene has CDR1 LGHNA and CDR2 YSLEER. The CDR3 extends over 14 amino acids. The CDR3 DNA reads TGCGCCAGCAGCCAAGGAAGGACTCCAGATACGCAGTATTTT. This translates into CASSQGRTPDTQYF.

This chain joins TRBV6-5 and TRBJ1-5, with TRBD1 as a possible D gene (6 bases). CDR3 length: 15 amino acids. CDR1 MNHEY and CDR2 SVGAGI come from the germline V gene. V was cut by 6 bases and J by 2 bases, with 14 bases left in between. The CDR3 bases are TGTGCCAGCAGGTTACAGGGATCGGGCAATCAGCCCCAGCATTTT. Translated, it gives CASRLQGSGNQPQHF.

This chain connects TRBV7-9 to TRBJ1-6; 7 positions agree with TRBD1. The CDR3 extends over 14 amino acids. CDR1 and CDR2 from the germline V gene are SEHNR and FQNEAQ (reference sequence). The ends lost 4 bases at V and 6 bases at J; junction bases unmatched: 3. CDR3 nucleotides: TGTGCCAGCAGCTCGACAGGGAGTAATTCACCCCTCCACTTT. Translated: CASSSTGSNSPLHF.

The chain employs TRBV30 and TRBJ2-7; 7 nucleotides line up with TRBD2. Germline assignment: CDR1 GTSNPN and CDR2 SVGIG (reference sequence). Trimming at V came to 2 bases and at J to 4 bases, leaving 8 bases not matched to a gene. This CDR3 contains 14 residues. The CDR3 DNA reads TGTGCCTGGAGTCTAACTAGCGCCGCGTACGAGCAGTACTTC. Protein: CAWSLTSAAYEQYF.

The chain couples TRBV21-1 to TRBJ1-5. TRBV21-1 is a pseudogene locus. This CDR3 comprises 11 residues. The DNA for the CDR3 is TGTGCCAGCAGCGAACGAGGGTCCCAGCATTTT. Amino acid sequence: CASSERGSQHF.

The J gene is TRBJ1-5, the V gene TRBV6-2 or TRBV6-3; unclear D gene. The CDR3 is 17 residues long. Trimming left V 0 bases short and J 0 bases short, with 12 bases between. Germline CDR1 is MNHEY and CDR2 is SVGEGT. The DNA of the CDR3 is TGTGCCAGCAGTTACTCCTGGCTGAGACATAGCAATCAGCCCCAGCATTTT. Its translation is CASSYSWLRHSNQPQHF.

CDR3: CASSFGSTGLNEKLFF. For the CDR3, the DNA is TGCGCCAGCAGCTTCGGGTCTACAGGGCTTAATGAAAAACTGTTTTTT. The chain couples TRBV5-1 to TRBJ1-4; a weak D match, TRBD1 (6 bases). V shed 2 bases and J shed 4 bases, with 15 bases lying between them. The CDR3 consists of 16 residues. CDR1 is SGHRS, CDR2 YFSETQ, per germline. Variable domain in full (rest from reference TRBV5-1 and TRBJ1-4): KAGVTQTPRYLIKTRGQQVTLSCSPISGHRSVSWYQQTPGQGLQFLFEYFSETQRNKGNFPGRFSGRQFSNSRSEMNVSTLELGDSALYLCASSFGSTGLNEKLFFGSGTQLSVL.

The chain combines TRBV19 with TRBJ1-1; the match to TRBD1 covers 9 bases. This CDR3 contains 19 residues. Trimming removed 7 bases from V and 2 bases from J; junction bases left unmatched: 20. CDR1 LNHDA and CDR2 SQIVND come from the germline V gene (reference sequence). The CDR3 here is CASTPIGGGTGKLNTEAFF. Written as DNA, the CDR3 is TGTGCCAGTACTCCAATAGGGGGCGGGACAGGGAAACTAAACACTGAAGCTTTCTTT.

The chain employs TRBV15 and TRBJ2-7; 7 bases are shared with TRBD1. The CDR3 contains 15 residues. Germline V gene sequence: CDR1 LNHNV, CDR2 YYDKDF (reference sequence). Germline trimming cut 1 base from V and 4 bases from J; bases unmatched to any gene: 7. As DNA, the CDR3 is TGTGCCACCAGCAGAGGTCGGGACAGCGTTTACGAGCAGTACTTC. Its protein product is CATSRGRDSVYEQYF.

The chain links TRBV7-2 to TRBJ2-7; maybe TRBD1 (7 bases). The CDR3 totals 11 residues. Between the trimmed V and J ends, which lost 5 bases and 7 bases, there was a span of 9 bases. Germline-derived CDR1 and CDR2 are SGHTA and FQGNSA. Here the CDR3 DNA reads TGTGCCAGCAGCCCAGGGGGGGAGCAGTACTTC. Residues: CASSPGGEQYF.

The chain employs TRBV29-1 and TRBJ1-2, with a weak D call TRBD1 (5 bases). Trimming shortened V by 7 bases and J by 6 bases, and 18 bases separated the two germline ends. Germline CDR1 SQVTM, CDR2 ANQGSEA. The CDR3 runs to 13 residues. The chain's CDR3 is CSGGRAWGDGYTF. CDR3 in DNA: TGCAGCGGCGGCAGGGCGTGGGGCGATGGCTACACCTTC.